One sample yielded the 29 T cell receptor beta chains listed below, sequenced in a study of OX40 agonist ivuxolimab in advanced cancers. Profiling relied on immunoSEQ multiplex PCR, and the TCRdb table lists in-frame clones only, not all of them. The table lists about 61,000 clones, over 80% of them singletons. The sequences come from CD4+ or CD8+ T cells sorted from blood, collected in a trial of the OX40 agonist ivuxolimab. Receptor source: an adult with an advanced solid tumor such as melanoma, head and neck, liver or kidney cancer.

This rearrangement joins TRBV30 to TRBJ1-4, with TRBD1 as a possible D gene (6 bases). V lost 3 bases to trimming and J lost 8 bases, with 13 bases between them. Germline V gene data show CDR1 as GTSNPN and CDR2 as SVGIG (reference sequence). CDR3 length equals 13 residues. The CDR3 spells CAWSAGHGEKLFF. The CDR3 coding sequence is TGTGCCTGGAGCGCGGGACACGGGGAAAAACTGTTTTTT.

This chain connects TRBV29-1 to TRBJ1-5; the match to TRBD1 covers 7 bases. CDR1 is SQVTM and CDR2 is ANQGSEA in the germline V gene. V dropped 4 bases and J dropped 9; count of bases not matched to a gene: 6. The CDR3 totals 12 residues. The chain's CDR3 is CSVATGAGPQHF. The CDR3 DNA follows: TGCAGCGTTGCTACAGGGGCTGGGCCCCAGCATTTT. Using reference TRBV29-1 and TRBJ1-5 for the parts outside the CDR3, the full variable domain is SAVISQKPSRDICQRGTSLTIQCQVDSQVTMMFWYRQQPGQSLTLIATANQGSEATYESGFVIDKFPISRPNLTFSTLTVSNMSPEDSSIYLCSVATGAGPQHFGDGTRLSIL.

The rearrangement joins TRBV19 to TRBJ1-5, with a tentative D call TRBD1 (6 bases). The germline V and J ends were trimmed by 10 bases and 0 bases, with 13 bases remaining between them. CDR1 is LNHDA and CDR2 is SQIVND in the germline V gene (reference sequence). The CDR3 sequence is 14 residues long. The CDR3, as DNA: TGTGCCACTCATCAGGGGTATAGCAATCAGCCCCAGCATTTT. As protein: CATHQGYSNQPQHF.

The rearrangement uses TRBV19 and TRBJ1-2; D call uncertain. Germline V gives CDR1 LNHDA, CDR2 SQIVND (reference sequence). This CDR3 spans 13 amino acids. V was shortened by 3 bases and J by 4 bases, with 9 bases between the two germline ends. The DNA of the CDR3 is TGTGCCAGTAGTATTCTGGGCCCCTATGGCTACACCTTC. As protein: CASSILGPYGYTF.

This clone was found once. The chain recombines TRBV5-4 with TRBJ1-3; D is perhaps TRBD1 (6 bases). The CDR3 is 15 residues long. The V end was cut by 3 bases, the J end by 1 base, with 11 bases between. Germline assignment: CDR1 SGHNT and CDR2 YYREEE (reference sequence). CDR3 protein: CASSWDKTSGNTIYF. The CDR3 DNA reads TGTGCCAGCAGCTGGGACAAGACGTCTGGAAACACCATATATTTT.

The CDR3 is CASSSQTDSRENTGELFF. The CDR3 nucleotides are TGTGCCAGCAGTTCCCAGACAGACTCTCGGGAGAACACCGGGGAGCTGTTTTTT. The J gene is TRBJ2-2, the V gene TRBV2; D tentatively reads TRBD1 or TRBD2 (5 bases each). Trimming cost V 5 bases and J 1 base, with 20 bases left between them. The CDR3 extends over 18 amino acids. Germline V gives CDR1 SNHLY, CDR2 FYNNEI.

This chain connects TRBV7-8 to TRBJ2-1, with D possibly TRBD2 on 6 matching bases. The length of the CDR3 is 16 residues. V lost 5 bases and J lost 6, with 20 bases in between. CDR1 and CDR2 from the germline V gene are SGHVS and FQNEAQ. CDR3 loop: CASSPADSGRGNEQFF. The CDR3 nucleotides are TGTGCCAGCAGCCCAGCGGATTCCGGGAGAGGCAATGAGCAGTTCTTC.

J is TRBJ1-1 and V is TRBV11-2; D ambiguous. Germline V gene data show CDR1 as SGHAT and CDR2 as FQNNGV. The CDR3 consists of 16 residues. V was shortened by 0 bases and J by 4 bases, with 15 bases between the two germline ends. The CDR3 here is CASSLDQPGLGTEAFF. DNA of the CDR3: TGTGCCAGCAGCTTAGATCAACCGGGATTGGGCACTGAAGCTTTCTTT. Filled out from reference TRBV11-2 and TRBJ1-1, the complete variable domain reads EAGVAQSPRYKIIEKRQSVAFWCNPISGHATLYWYQQILGQGPKLLIQFQNNGVVDDSQLPKDRFSAERLKGVDSTLKIQPAKLEDSAVYLCASSLDQPGLGTEAFFGQGTRLTVV.

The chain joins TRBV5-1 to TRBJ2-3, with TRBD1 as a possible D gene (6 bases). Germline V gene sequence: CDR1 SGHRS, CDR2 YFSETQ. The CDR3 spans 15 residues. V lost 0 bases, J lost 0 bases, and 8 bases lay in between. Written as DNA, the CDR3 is TGCGCCAGCAGCTTGGTGGGGGCTAGCACAGATACGCAGTATTTT. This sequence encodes CASSLVGASTDTQYF.

CDR3 sequence (DNA): TGTGCCAGCAGCCCCGGACCAAATCAGCCCCAGCATTTT. It translates to CASSPGPNQPQHF. V and J are TRBV5-8 and TRBJ1-5; D is unclear. The CDR3 totals 13 residues. The germline gives CDR1 SGHTS, CDR2 YDEGEE. Trimming shortened V by 4 bases and J by 4 bases, and 9 bases separated the two germline ends.

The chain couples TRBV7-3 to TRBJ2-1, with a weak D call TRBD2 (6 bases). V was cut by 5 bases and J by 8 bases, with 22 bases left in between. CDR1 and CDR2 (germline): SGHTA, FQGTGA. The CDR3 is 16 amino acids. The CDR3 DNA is TGTGCCAGCAGCCCACGCGGGACCCACAACCCCCATGAGCAGTTCTTC. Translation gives CASSPRGTHNPHEQFF.

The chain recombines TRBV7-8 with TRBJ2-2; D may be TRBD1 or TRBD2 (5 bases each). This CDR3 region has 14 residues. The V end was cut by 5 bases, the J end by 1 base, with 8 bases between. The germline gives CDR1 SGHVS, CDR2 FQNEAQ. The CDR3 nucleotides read TGTGCCAGCAGCGGGACGGGGAACACCGGGGAGCTGTTTTTT. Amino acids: CASSGTGNTGELFF. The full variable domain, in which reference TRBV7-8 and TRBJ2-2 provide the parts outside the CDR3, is GAGVSQSPRYKVAKRGQDVALRCDPISGHVSLFWYQQALGQGPEFLTYFQNEAQLDKSGLPSDRFFAERPEGSVSTLKIQRTQQEDSAVYLCASSGTGNTGELFFGEGSRLTVL.

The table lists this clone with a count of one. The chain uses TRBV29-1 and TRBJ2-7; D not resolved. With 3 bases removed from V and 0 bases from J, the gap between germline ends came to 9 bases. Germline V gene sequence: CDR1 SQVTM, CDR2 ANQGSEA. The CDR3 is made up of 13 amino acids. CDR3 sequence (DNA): TGCAGCGTTGAGTACCCTAGCTCCTACGAGCAGTACTTC. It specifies CSVEYPSSYEQYF.

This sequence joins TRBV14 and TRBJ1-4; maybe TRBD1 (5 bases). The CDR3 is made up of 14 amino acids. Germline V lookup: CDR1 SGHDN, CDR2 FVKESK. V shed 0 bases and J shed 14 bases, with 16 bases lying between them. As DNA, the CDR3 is TGTGCCAGCAGCCAAGATACAGGCAGTATGGATCTGTTTTTT. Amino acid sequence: CASSQDTGSMDLFF.

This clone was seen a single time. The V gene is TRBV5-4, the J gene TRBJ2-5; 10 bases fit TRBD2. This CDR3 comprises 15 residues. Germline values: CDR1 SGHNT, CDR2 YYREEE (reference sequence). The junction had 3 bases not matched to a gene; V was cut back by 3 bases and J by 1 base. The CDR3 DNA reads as TGTGCCAGCAGCTGGACTAGCGGCGTCCAAGAGACCCAGTACTTC. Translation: CASSWTSGVQETQYF.

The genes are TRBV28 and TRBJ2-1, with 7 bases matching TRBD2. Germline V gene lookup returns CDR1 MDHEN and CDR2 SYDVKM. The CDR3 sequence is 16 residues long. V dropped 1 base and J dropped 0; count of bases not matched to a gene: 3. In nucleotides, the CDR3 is TGTGCCAGCAGTTTATTGGGCGGGGGCTCCTACAATGAGCAGTTCTTC. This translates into CASSLLGGGSYNEQFF.

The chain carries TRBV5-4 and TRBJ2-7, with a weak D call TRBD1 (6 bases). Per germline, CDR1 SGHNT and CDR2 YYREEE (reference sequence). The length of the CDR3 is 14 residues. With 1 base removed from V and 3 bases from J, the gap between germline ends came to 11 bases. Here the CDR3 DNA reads TGTGCCAGCAGCTTGTGGACAGCAGACTACGAGCAGTACTTC. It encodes CASSLWTADYEQYF.

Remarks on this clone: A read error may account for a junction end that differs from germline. The CDR3 bases are TGTGCCAGCAGTTTAAGGACAGTTCATTCAGCCCTCCACTTT. This translates into CASSLRTVHSALHF. The rearrangement joins TRBV28 to TRBJ1-6; D possibly corresponds to TRBD1 (6 bases). Germline V gene data show CDR1 as MDHEN and CDR2 as SYDVKM. The CDR3 totals 14 residues.

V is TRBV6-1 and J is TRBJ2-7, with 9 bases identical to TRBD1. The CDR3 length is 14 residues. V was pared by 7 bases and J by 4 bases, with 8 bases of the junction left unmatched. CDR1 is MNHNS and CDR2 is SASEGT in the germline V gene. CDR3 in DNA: TGTGCCAGCACCCAGGGTGGGACAGGGTACGAGCAGTACTTC. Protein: CASTQGGTGYEQYF.

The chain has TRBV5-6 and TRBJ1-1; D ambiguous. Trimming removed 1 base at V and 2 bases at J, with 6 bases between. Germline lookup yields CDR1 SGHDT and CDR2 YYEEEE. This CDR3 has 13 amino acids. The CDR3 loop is CASSLYVNTEAFF. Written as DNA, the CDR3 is TGTGCCAGCAGCTTGTACGTTAACACTGAAGCTTTCTTT. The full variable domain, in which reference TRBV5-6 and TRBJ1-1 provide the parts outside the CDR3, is DAGVTQSPTHLIKTRGQQVTLRCSPKSGHDTVSWYQQALGQGPQFIFQYYEEEERQRGNFPDRFSGHQFPNYSSELNVNALLLGDSALYLCASSLYVNTEAFFGQGTRLTVV.

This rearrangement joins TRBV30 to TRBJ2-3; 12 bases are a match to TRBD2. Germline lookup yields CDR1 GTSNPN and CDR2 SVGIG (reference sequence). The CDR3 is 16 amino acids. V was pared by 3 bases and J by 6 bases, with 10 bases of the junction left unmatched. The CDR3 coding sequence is TGTGCCTGGAGCCGAGGACTAGCGGGGCGCGGGGATACGCAGTATTTT. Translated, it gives CAWSRGLAGRGDTQYF.

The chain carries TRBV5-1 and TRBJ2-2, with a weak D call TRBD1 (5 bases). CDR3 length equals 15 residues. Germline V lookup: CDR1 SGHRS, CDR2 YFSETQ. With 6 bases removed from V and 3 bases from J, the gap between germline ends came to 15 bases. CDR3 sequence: CASKPFDRHTGELFF. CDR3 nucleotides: TGCGCCAGCAAACCATTTGACAGACACACCGGGGAGCTGTTTTTT.

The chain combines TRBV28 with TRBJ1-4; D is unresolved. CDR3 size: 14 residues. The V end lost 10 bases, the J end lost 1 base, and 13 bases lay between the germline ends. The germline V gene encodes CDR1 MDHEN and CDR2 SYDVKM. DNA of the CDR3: TGTGCCACCTTGGCCGGGTTAACTAATGAAAAACTGTTTTTT. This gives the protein CATLAGLTNEKLFF.

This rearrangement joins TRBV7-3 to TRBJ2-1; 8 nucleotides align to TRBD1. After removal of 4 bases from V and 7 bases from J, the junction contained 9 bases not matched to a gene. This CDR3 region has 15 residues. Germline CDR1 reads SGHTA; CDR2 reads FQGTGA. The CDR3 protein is CASSSSTGVWNEQFF. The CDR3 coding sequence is TGTGCCAGCAGCTCTTCGACAGGGGTGTGGAATGAGCAGTTCTTC.

As DNA, the CDR3 is TGTGCCAGCAGCCGGGGGCTGGGCAATGGCTACACCTTC. It translates to CASSRGLGNGYTF. The J gene is TRBJ1-2, the V gene TRBV21-1. TRBV21-1 is assigned pseudogene status. CDR3 length: 13 residues.

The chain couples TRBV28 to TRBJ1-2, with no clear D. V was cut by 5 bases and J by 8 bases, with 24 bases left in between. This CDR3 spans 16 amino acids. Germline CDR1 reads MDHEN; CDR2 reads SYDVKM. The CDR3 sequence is CASSPPNAATLWGYTF. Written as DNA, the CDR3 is TGTGCCAGCAGTCCCCCTAATGCAGCAACTCTATGGGGCTACACCTTC.

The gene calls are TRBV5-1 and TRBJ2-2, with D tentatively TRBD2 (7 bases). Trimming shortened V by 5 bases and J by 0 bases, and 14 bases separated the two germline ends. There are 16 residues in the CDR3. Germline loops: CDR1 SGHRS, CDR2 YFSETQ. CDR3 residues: CASRSGTNANTGELFF. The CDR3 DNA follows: TGCGCCAGCAGGAGCGGGACAAACGCGAACACCGGGGAGCTGTTTTTT.

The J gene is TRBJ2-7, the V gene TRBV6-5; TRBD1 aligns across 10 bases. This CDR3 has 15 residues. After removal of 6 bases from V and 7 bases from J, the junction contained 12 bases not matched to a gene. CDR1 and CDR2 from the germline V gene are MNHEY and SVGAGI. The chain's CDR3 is CASRRGGQGTQEQYF. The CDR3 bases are TGTGCCAGCAGACGGGGGGGACAGGGGACGCAGGAGCAGTACTTC.

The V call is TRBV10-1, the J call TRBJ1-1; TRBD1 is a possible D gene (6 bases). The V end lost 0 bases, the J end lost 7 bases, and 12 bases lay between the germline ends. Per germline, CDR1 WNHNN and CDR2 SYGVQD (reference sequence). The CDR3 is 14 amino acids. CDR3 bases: TGCGCCAGCAGTGAGTCGCGGGGGGCAAGTGAAGCTTTCTTT. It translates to CASSESRGASEAFF.